This entry is about one T cell receptor (beta chain). The antigen is unknown. MiXCR, applied by TCRdb to the RT-PCR reads, yields one record per CDR3 protein. The sample lists roughly 650,000 distinct CDR3 sequences, about 15% seen once, with 7.5% to 8% in the top ten. The germline V and J ends were trimmed by 0 bases and 7 bases, with 13 bases remaining between them. The germline V gene encodes CDR1 MNHEY and CDR2 SVGAGI. The CDR3 spans 16 residues. The data belong to a study of response to subunit inactivated influenza vaccine. General study points: Each seasonal flu vaccination may recruit only limited new T cells, authors suggested.

The origin of this receptor is a middle-aged man who received an inactivated influenza vaccine. Source: PBMCs from blood, taken 14 to 15 days before vaccination. This chain joins TRBV6-5 and TRBJ1-6; a weak D match, TRBD1 (6 bases). The CDR3 sequence: CASSYSRRGENSPLHF. In nucleotides, the CDR3 is TGTGCCAGCAGTTACTCCCGCAGGGGAGAGAATTCACCCCTCCACTTT.